The 31 T cell receptor beta chains reported below all come from one sample, sequenced in a study of cytomegalovirus exposure and HLA in healthy donors. Vbeta (60) and Jbeta (13) primers were used in the PCR. Assay: immunoSEQ multiplex PCR; the TCRdb copy retains only in-frame clones and omits some. The table records roughly 170,000 clones, 84% of them present only once. The sample consisted of PBMCs. Receptors were obtained from a girl aged 2 to 9 in good health and CMV-seropositive.

The rearrangement uses TRBV10-2 and TRBJ2-2; 9 bases line up with TRBD2. Germline-derived CDR1 and CDR2 are WSHSY and SAAADI. The CDR3 runs 17 residues. V lost 7 bases to trimming and J lost 4 bases; unmatched junction nucleotides: 13. The CDR3 loop is CASKKAGGDHLTGELFF. The CDR3 DNA reads as TGCGCCAGCAAAAAAGCGGGAGGCGATCACCTCACCGGGGAGCTGTTTTTT.

This chain joins TRBV18 and TRBJ1-1, with D maybe TRBD1 (5 bases). From germline, CDR1 is KGHSH and CDR2 LQKENI. V dropped 5 bases and J dropped 0 bases, with 16 bases sitting between them. This CDR3 spans 16 amino acids. As DNA, the CDR3 is TGTGCCAGCTCATGGGGGTTGGGAGGGCTGAACACTGAAGCTTTCTTT. Its translation: CASSWGLGGLNTEAFF.

The V gene is TRBV5-1, the J gene TRBJ2-1, with 11 bases aligning to TRBD2. This CDR3 contains 16 residues. The J segment lost 2 bases and the V segment lost 4 bases, leaving 5 bases of the junction unmatched. CDR1 is SGHRS, CDR2 YFSETQ, per germline. This CDR3 reads CASSPATSGTYNEQFF. The CDR3 DNA reads TGCGCCAGCAGCCCTGCGACTAGCGGGACCTACAATGAGCAGTTCTTC.

V usage is TRBV19 and J usage is TRBJ2-1; TRBD1 agrees at 8 bases. Germline V CDR1 and CDR2: LNHDA, SQIVND (reference sequence). With 2 bases clipped from V and 14 bases from J, the junction kept 5 bases outside the gene matches. This CDR3 comprises 12 residues. The CDR3 loop is CASSIRQGSEFF. CDR3 DNA sequence: TGTGCCAGTAGTATAAGACAGGGGTCTGAGTTCTTC. Variable domain in full (rest from reference TRBV19 and TRBJ2-1): DGGITQSPKYLFRKEGQNVTLSCEQNLNHDAMYWYRQDPGQGLRLIYYSQIVNDFQKGDIAEGYSVSREKKESFPLTVTSAQKNPTAFYLCASSIRQGSEFFGPGTRLTVL.

The chain recombines TRBV11-2 with TRBJ2-7; 7 positions match TRBD2. The ends lost 1 base at V and 2 bases at J; junction bases unmatched: 11. CDR1 is SGHAT and CDR2 is FQNNGV in the germline V gene. This CDR3 spans 17 amino acids. CDR3 loop: CASSLVGEGGGPYEQYF. For the CDR3, the DNA is TGTGCCAGCAGCTTAGTCGGGGAGGGAGGCGGACCCTACGAGCAGTACTTC.

The table lists this clone with a few counts. J is TRBJ1-1 and V is TRBV6-1, with D perhaps TRBD1 (6 bases). Germline loops: CDR1 MNHNS, CDR2 SASEGT. The V end lost 0 bases, the J end lost 11 bases, and 13 bases lay between the germline ends. The CDR3 runs to 13 residues. This CDR3 reads CASSEAFRDKAFF. The CDR3, as DNA: TGTGCCAGCAGTGAAGCGTTCCGGGACAAGGCTTTCTTT.

The V gene is TRBV18, the J gene TRBJ1-2; D possibly corresponds to TRBD1 (6 bases). Per the germline V gene, CDR1 is KGHSH and CDR2 is LQKENI. The CDR3 has 12 residues. Trimming pared 1 base from V and 8 bases from J, leaving 8 bases between. DNA for the CDR3: TGTGCCAGCTCACCACGAGGGGGAGGCTACACCTTC. Protein sequence: CASSPRGGGYTF.

The chain has TRBV5-1 and TRBJ2-7; 9 nucleotides align to TRBD2. In germline, CDR1 is SGHRS, CDR2 YFSETQ. The CDR3 is 14 residues long. Germline trimming cut 3 bases from V and 0 bases from J; bases unmatched to any gene: 1. CDR3 amino acids: CASSSTSGSYEQYF. The DNA of the CDR3 is TGCGCCAGCAGCTCGACTAGCGGCTCCTACGAGCAGTACTTC.

The chain recombines TRBV11-2 with TRBJ1-1; possible D gene TRBD1, 6 bases. This CDR3 comprises 14 residues. Trimming took 4 bases from V and 5 from J, leaving 14 bases between them. Germline V gene lookup returns CDR1 SGHAT and CDR2 FQNNGV. CDR3 in DNA: TGTGCCAGCAGCTCAGGGGCAGGGGTTACTGAAGCTTTCTTT. It yields the protein CASSSGAGVTEAFF.

The chain has TRBV6-1 and TRBJ1-1; D is possibly TRBD1 (6 bases). The CDR3 is 16 amino acids. CDR1 and CDR2 (germline): MNHNS, SASEGT. V lost 4 bases and J 0 bases, leaving 15 bases between the germline ends. CDR3 in DNA: TGTGCCAGCAGTGGAGGCCCGGACAGACTGAACACTGAAGCTTTCTTT. This gives the protein CASSGGPDRLNTEAFF.

The CDR3, as DNA: TGCAGCGCGGATAAGACAGCCTCAAGCTACTCCTACGAGCAGTACTTC. It specifies CSADKTASSYSYEQYF. The chain links TRBV29-1 to TRBJ2-7, with D tentatively TRBD1 (5 bases). CDR3 size: 16 residues. The germline V gene has CDR1 SQVTM and CDR2 ANQGSEA. The V and J ends lost 7 bases and 0 bases respectively, with 22 bases between them.

This chain links TRBV27 with TRBJ2-7; TRBD2 is a possible D gene (6 bases). The CDR3 runs to 13 residues. Germline CDR1 and CDR2: MNHEY and SMNVEV (reference sequence). V lost 4 bases and J lost 3, with 10 bases in between. DNA for the CDR3: TGTGCCAGCAGTTCGGCCGGGGGCTACGAGCAGTACTTC. Translation: CASSSAGGYEQYF.

The chain has TRBV25-1 and TRBJ2-3, with 10 nucleotides matching TRBD2. After removal of 5 bases from V and 3 bases from J, the junction contained 8 bases not matched to a gene. Looked up from germline, CDR1 is MGHDK and CDR2 is SYGVNS. This CDR3 spans 16 amino acids. The CDR3 DNA follows: TGTGCCAGCAGTCTTACAGCGGGAGGGTCAACAGATACGCAGTATTTT. Protein product: CASSLTAGGSTDTQYF.

The CDR3, as DNA: TGTGCCAGCAGCCCGGGAGGGGAGTACTACGAGCAGTACTTC. Encoded protein: CASSPGGEYYEQYF. The chain is built from TRBV6-5 and TRBJ2-7, with TRBD2 identical over 8 bases. The CDR3 loop spans 14 amino acids. CDR1 and CDR2 (germline): MNHEY, SVGAGI. The trim removed 6 bases at V and 3 bases at J, leaving 7 bases unmatched.

This clone appeared a single time. V usage is TRBV5-1 and J usage is TRBJ1-4, with 7 bases lining up with TRBD1. After removal of 4 bases from V and 5 bases from J, the junction contained 5 bases not matched to a gene. The CDR3 covers 14 residues. Germline CDR1 is SGHRS and CDR2 is YFSETQ. CDR3 region: CASSRDRNNEKLFF. CDR3 nucleotide sequence: TGCGCCAGCAGCCGGGACAGAAACAATGAAAAACTGTTTTTT.

The V call is TRBV5-1, the J call TRBJ1-2; no definite D call. The germline V gene has CDR1 SGHRS and CDR2 YFSETQ. V was clipped by 0 bases and J by 2 bases, with 11 bases between them. CDR3 size: 15 residues. The CDR3 region has the DNA TGCGCCAGCAGCTTGGCTAGCAGTGGGAACTATGGCTACACCTTC. This sequence encodes CASSLASSGNYGYTF.

For the CDR3, the DNA is TGTGCCAGTAGTAGTAACAGGGCTCCGGTAAGCGGCTACACCTTC. This gives the protein CASSSNRAPVSGYTF. This chain links TRBV19 with TRBJ1-2; perhaps TRBD1 as D (6 bases). Germline CDR1 reads LNHDA; CDR2 reads SQIVND (reference sequence). The CDR3 length is 15 residues. V was pared by 4 bases and J by 8 bases, with 20 bases between. The entire variable domain, with the rest obtained from reference TRBV19 and TRBJ1-2, is as follows: DGGITQSPKYLFRKEGQNVTLSCEQNLNHDAMYWYRQDPGQGLRLIYYSQIVNDFQKGDIAEGYSVSREKKESFPLTVTSAQKNPTAFYLCASSSNRAPVSGYTFGSGTRLTVV.

The rearrangement uses TRBV28 and TRBJ1-2; 7 bases agree with TRBD1. The germline CDR1 and CDR2 sequences are MDHEN and SYDVKM. The CDR3 totals 15 residues. V lost 2 bases and J lost 7; bases outside the gene matches: 10. This chain's CDR3 is CASSLPPTGEGGYTF. CDR3 sequence (DNA): TGTGCCAGCAGTTTACCCCCTACAGGGGAAGGTGGCTACACCTTC.

The chain joins TRBV5-1 to TRBJ2-5; TRBD2 aligns across 11 bases. This CDR3 has 15 residues. V lost 5 bases, J lost 1 base, and 4 bases stayed unmatched. Germline values: CDR1 SGHRS, CDR2 YFSETQ. In nucleotides, the CDR3 is TGCGCCAGCAGGCTACTAGCGGGAGTCCAAGAGACCCAGTACTTC. Amino acids: CASRLLAGVQETQYF.

The chain employs TRBV4-1 and TRBJ2-2; D not certain. The CDR3 has 13 amino acids. Trimming pared 2 bases from V and 6 bases from J, leaving 7 bases between. Germline loops: CDR1 MGHRA, CDR2 YSYEKL. The CDR3 is CASSQPGSGELFF. In nucleotides, the CDR3 is TGCGCCAGCAGCCAACCCGGTTCCGGGGAGCTGTTTTTT.

The chain is built from TRBV2 and TRBJ2-3; 7 bases match TRBD2. V lost 7 bases, J lost 3 bases, and 7 bases stayed unmatched. CDR1 and CDR2 from the germline V gene are SNHLY and FYNNEI. This CDR3 is built from 14 residues. The DNA for the CDR3 is TGTGCCAGCAAGCCTAGCGGAATAACAGATACGCAGTATTTT. Translation: CASKPSGITDTQYF.

The genes are TRBV6-1 and TRBJ1-2, with 7 bases that match TRBD1. Trimming removed 8 bases from V and 8 bases from J; junction bases left unmatched: 17. The CDR3 covers 15 residues. Germline lookup yields CDR1 MNHNS and CDR2 SASEGT. Here the CDR3 reads CASCRTPDRVEGYTF. CDR3 coding DNA: TGTGCCAGCTGTCGTACACCAGACAGGGTGGAAGGCTACACCTTC.

The rearrangement links TRBV28 to TRBJ1-3; possibly TRBD1 for D (5 bases). V lost 7 bases to trimming and J lost 0 bases, with 10 bases between them. CDR1 and CDR2 from the germline V gene are MDHEN and SYDVKM. CDR3 length: 14 amino acids. CDR3 residues: CASTLGGSGNTIYF. DNA of the CDR3: TGTGCCAGCACTCTGGGGGGCTCTGGAAACACCATATATTTT.

The CDR3 spells CASSVDTGGYYGYTF. The CDR3 nucleotides are TGTGCCAGCAGCGTCGACACAGGGGGCTATTATGGCTACACCTTC. V is TRBV9 and J is TRBJ1-2; 9 nucleotides match TRBD1. J gave up 5 bases and V 2 bases, and 7 bases lay outside the gene matches. The germline V gene has CDR1 SGDLS and CDR2 YYNGEE. The CDR3 is made up of 15 amino acids.

This sequence joins TRBV4-2 and TRBJ1-5, with 7 bases fitting TRBD1. From germline, CDR1 is LGHNA and CDR2 YNFKEQ. The ends lost 4 bases at V and 5 bases at J; junction bases unmatched: 11. This CDR3 is 16 amino acids long. The CDR3 DNA follows: TGTGCCAGCAGCCCAGTCCCGGGACAGATTGATCAGCCCCAGCATTTT. Translated, it gives CASSPVPGQIDQPQHF.

The V call is TRBV5-1, the J call TRBJ2-7; 7 positions agree with TRBD1. The CDR3 covers 14 residues. Germline assignment: CDR1 SGHRS and CDR2 YFSETQ. J gave up 6 bases and V 5 bases, and 11 bases lay outside the gene matches. CDR3: CASRRADRVGEQYF. In DNA, the CDR3 is TGCGCCAGCAGACGTGCTGACAGGGTTGGCGAGCAGTACTTC. Based on the CDR3 plus reference TRBV5-1 and TRBJ2-7, the full variable domain is KAGVTQTPRYLIKTRGQQVTLSCSPISGHRSVSWYQQTPGQGLQFLFEYFSETQRNKGNFPGRFSGRQFSNSRSEMNVSTLELGDSALYLCASRRADRVGEQYFGPGTRLTVT.

The chain is built from TRBV11-2 and TRBJ1-4; D is unclear. Germline values: CDR1 SGHAT, CDR2 FQNNGV. V lost 6 bases and J lost 8, with 22 bases in between. This CDR3 has 16 amino acids. The CDR3 loop reads CASSPTRSWVGEKLFF. DNA of the CDR3: TGTGCCAGCAGTCCCACCCGGTCATGGGTCGGGGAAAAACTGTTTTTT.

As regards this clone: An end of the junction differs from the germline gene, which may be a read error. The genes are TRBV5-4 and TRBJ2-1, with TRBD2 matching over 10 bases. The CDR3 runs to 15 residues. Per germline, CDR1 SGHNT and CDR2 YYREEE (reference sequence). CDR3: CASSLSASGSFVTVF. CDR3 DNA: TGTGCCAGCAGCTTGTCGGCTAGCGGGAGCTTTGTCACGGTCTTC.

The chain recombines TRBV11-1 with TRBJ1-1; no reliable D call. This CDR3 has 13 amino acids. Germline assignment: CDR1 SGHAT and CDR2 FQDESV (reference sequence). The germline V and J ends were trimmed by 4 bases and 0 bases, with 6 bases remaining between them. CDR3: CASSYRVNTEAFF. CDR3 nucleotide sequence: TGTGCCAGCAGCTACCGGGTGAACACTGAAGCTTTCTTT.

The chain couples TRBV7-9 to TRBJ2-1; 14 nucleotides match TRBD2. Germline lookup yields CDR1 SEHNR and CDR2 FQNEAQ (reference sequence). Germline trimming cut 4 bases from V and 6 bases from J; bases unmatched to any gene: 5. The CDR3 totals 16 residues. DNA of the CDR3: TGTGCCAGCAGCTCAAGACTAGCGGGAGGGTCCAATGAGCAGTTCTTC. This codes for CASSSRLAGGSNEQFF.

With regard to this clone: At one end, the junction sequence differs from germline, possibly due to a read error. The rearrangement links TRBV18 to TRBJ1-2, with a weak D call TRBD1 (5 bases). The CDR3 totals 12 residues. Germline loops: CDR1 KGHSH, CDR2 LQKENI. CDR3 in DNA: TGTGCCAGCTCGCCACGCGGTTGGCAGGGCACCTTC. Its protein product is CASSPRGWQGTF.